The 5 T cell receptor beta chains below were found in one sample sequenced in a study of blood T cell repertoires in COVID-19. Assay used: immunoSEQ multiplex PCR; TCRdb lists only in-frame clones, some missing. This table holds about 140,000 clones, 70% to 85% found once. Source material: PBMCs or T cells enriched from blood (not recorded which). The receptor set was obtained from a woman younger than 35 who had been exposed to COVID-19.

This chain uses TRBV27 with TRBJ1-4, with a tentative D call TRBD1 (5 bases). V lost 2 bases and J lost 8, with 12 bases in between. Germline CDR1 is MNHEY and CDR2 is SMNVEV (reference sequence). The CDR3 has 14 residues. The CDR3 sequence: CASSLAGSVEKLFF. CDR3 bases: TGTGCCAGCAGTTTAGCAGGGTCGGTGGAAAAACTGTTTTTT.

The sample holds one count of this clone. The gene calls are TRBV5-1 and TRBJ1-4; D may be TRBD1 (5 bases). V was cut by 3 bases and J by 8 bases, with 17 bases left in between. The CDR3 has 15 residues. Germline CDR1 SGHRS, CDR2 YFSETQ. Here the CDR3 reads CASSSGVSGYEKLFF. The CDR3 DNA follows: TGCGCCAGCAGCTCGGGGGTTTCAGGGTACGAAAAACTGTTTTTT.

This chain connects TRBV4-1 to TRBJ2-5; a weak D match, TRBD2 (7 bases). The CDR3 is 14 residues long. The V gene lost 4 bases and the J gene lost 5 bases, with 14 bases spanning the gap. CDR1 is MGHRA, CDR2 YSYEKL, per germline. CDR3 nucleotide sequence: TGCGCCAGCAGCCCAAGGCGGGGGCCTGAGACCCAGTACTTC. This translates into CASSPRRGPETQYF.

V gene TRBV4-3 combines with J gene TRBJ2-1; possibly TRBD2 for D (5 bases). Trimming took off 5 bases at V and 2 bases at J, with 16 bases between the two ends. The CDR3 has 16 amino acids. From germline, CDR1 is LGHNA and CDR2 YSLEER. The CDR3 DNA is TGCGCCAGCAGCGCCGAACATAGCGTCGCCTACAATGAGCAGTTCTTC. Protein product: CASSAEHSVAYNEQFF.

The CDR3 DNA reads as TGTGCCAGCAGGACTAGCGGGAAATCAGATACGCAGTATTTT. Its protein is CASRTSGKSDTQYF. V gene TRBV6-5 combines with J gene TRBJ2-3; 11 bases align to TRBD2. The CDR3 is 14 residues long. V was clipped by 6 bases and J by 4 bases; unmatched bases: 3. The germline CDR1 and CDR2 sequences are MNHEY and SVGAGI.